The 17 T cell receptor beta chains presented below share a single source sample, sequenced in a study of OX40 agonist ivuxolimab in advanced cancers. The table came from immunoSEQ multiplex PCR; TCRdb's copy has only in-frame clones and leaves some out. The sample shows approximately 70,000 clones, 80% to 90% of them seen only once. The starting material was CD4+ or CD8+ T cells sorted from blood, obtained in a trial of the OX40 agonist ivuxolimab. The source is an adult with an advanced solid tumor such as melanoma, head and neck, liver or kidney cancer.

The chain links TRBV19 to TRBJ2-1; TRBD1 aligns across 8 bases. Germline V gene data show CDR1 as LNHDA and CDR2 as SQIVND (reference sequence). The CDR3 totals 16 residues. V lost 5 bases and J lost 3; bases outside the gene matches: 9. The DNA of the CDR3 is TGTGCCAGTAGTCTACCTCCCGGGACAGGCTACAATGAGCAGTTCTTC. Encoded protein: CASSLPPGTGYNEQFF.

The chain carries TRBV7-2 and TRBJ2-4; D unresolved. The CDR3 runs to 14 residues. From germline, CDR1 is SGHTA and CDR2 FQGNSA. Trimming took off 5 bases at V and 0 bases at J, with 8 bases between the two ends. The CDR3 DNA follows: TGTGCCAGCAGCCGGCGCCCAGCCAAAAACATTCAGTACTTC. Translation: CASSRRPAKNIQYF. The whole variable domain, filled in from reference TRBV7-2 and TRBJ2-4, reads GAGVSQSPSNKVTEKGKDVELRCDPISGHTALYWYRQSLGQGLEFLIYFQGNSAPDKSGLPSDRFSAERTGGSVSTLTIQRTQQEDSAVYLCASSRRPAKNIQYFGAGTRLSVL.

The genes are TRBV6-6 and TRBJ2-7; 7 positions agree with TRBD2. The CDR3 has 14 residues. Germline CDR1 is MNHNY and CDR2 is SVGAGI (reference sequence). The junction had 5 bases not matched to a gene; V was cut back by 6 bases and J by 0 bases. CDR3 sequence reads: CASRGPGGSYEQYF. CDR3 DNA: TGTGCCAGCAGGGGACCGGGGGGCTCCTACGAGCAGTACTTC.

The chain is built from TRBV5-6 and TRBJ2-3; D remains ambiguous. Germline CDR1 reads SGHDT; CDR2 reads YYEEEE. V was pared by 4 bases and J by 6 bases, with 12 bases between. The CDR3 has 13 amino acids. In nucleotides, the CDR3 is TGTGCCAGCAGCGCCTACCCGGAGGATACGCAGTATTTT. Amino acid sequence: CASSAYPEDTQYF. Combining the CDR3 with reference TRBV5-6 and TRBJ2-3 gives the whole variable domain DAGVTQSPTHLIKTRGQQVTLRCSPKSGHDTVSWYQQALGQGPQFIFQYYEEEERQRGNFPDRFSGHQFPNYSSELNVNALLLGDSALYLCASSAYPEDTQYFGPGTRLTVL.

The chain is built from TRBV27 and TRBJ2-7; TRBD1 aligns across 8 bases. V dropped 5 bases and J dropped 3; count of bases not matched to a gene: 6. This CDR3 is built from 14 residues. The germline V gene encodes CDR1 MNHEY and CDR2 SMNVEV (reference sequence). For the CDR3, the DNA is TGTGCCAGCAGTCCGAAGACAGGGGTCTACGAGCAGTACTTC. Its protein is CASSPKTGVYEQYF.

The table lists this clone with many counts. The chain recombines TRBV4-2 with TRBJ1-2; 11 bases line up with TRBD1. CDR3 length: 15 amino acids. The trim removed 4 bases at V and 2 bases at J, leaving 3 bases unmatched. The germline CDR1 and CDR2 sequences are LGHNA and YNFKEQ. As DNA, the CDR3 is TGTGCCAGCAGCCGGGGACAGGGGGGAAACTATGGCTACACCTTC. It is translated as CASSRGQGGNYGYTF.

The V gene is TRBV28, the J gene TRBJ1-1, with 9 bases fitting TRBD1. The V segment lost 3 bases and the J segment 5 bases; nucleotides outside the gene matches: 7. Germline CDR1 MDHEN, CDR2 SYDVKM. The CDR3 runs to 15 residues. CDR3 in DNA: TGTGCCAGCAGTTTCTTGGGACAGGGAGATACTGAAGCTTTCTTT. The encoded protein is CASSFLGQGDTEAFF.

This sequence joins TRBV25-1 and TRBJ2-7; tentatively, D is TRBD1 or TRBD2 (5 bases each). Trimming pared 3 bases from V and 0 bases from J, leaving 9 bases between. The CDR3 runs to 14 residues. Germline CDR1 MGHDK, CDR2 SYGVNS. CDR3: CASSERGHSYEQYF. As DNA, the CDR3 is TGTGCCAGCAGTGAGAGGGGCCACTCCTACGAGCAGTACTTC.

CDR3 coding DNA: TGTGCCAGCAGCCTCGGACAGGGGGCTTACACCGGGGAGCTGTTTTTT. Amino acids: CASSLGQGAYTGELFF. The V call is TRBV7-2, the J call TRBJ2-2; 11 bases agree with TRBD1. With V trimmed by 5 bases and J by 3 bases, 5 bases remained unmatched. This CDR3 region has 16 residues. CDR1 SGHTA and CDR2 FQGNSA come from the germline V gene.

The V and J genes are TRBV5-4 and TRBJ2-1; the match to TRBD2 covers 9 bases. V shed 3 bases, J shed 4 bases, and the junction held 5 bases outside the gene matches. Germline CDR1 reads SGHNT; CDR2 reads YYREEE (reference sequence). The CDR3 extends over 15 amino acids. This CDR3 reads CASSSASGDYNEQFF. In nucleotides, the CDR3 is TGTGCCAGCAGCTCCGCTAGCGGGGATTACAATGAGCAGTTCTTC.

The V call is TRBV6-6, the J call TRBJ2-3; 9 bases align to TRBD2. CDR1 is MNHNY, CDR2 SVGAGI, per germline (reference sequence). The CDR3 is 15 amino acids. The trim removed 5 bases at V and 2 bases at J, leaving 5 bases unmatched. The CDR3 loop is CASSRLADATDTQYF. The CDR3 bases are TGTGCCAGCAGTCGACTAGCGGATGCCACAGATACGCAGTATTTT.

The rearrangement uses TRBV30 and TRBJ2-5; 8 nucleotides line up with TRBD2. Germline values: CDR1 GTSNPN, CDR2 SVGIG (reference sequence). V shed 7 bases and J 5 bases; nucleotides not matched to a gene: 12. This CDR3 has 14 amino acids. Written as DNA, the CDR3 is TGTGCCTCGAACCCTAGAGCGGGGGCGGAGACCCAGTACTTC. Its protein is CASNPRAGAETQYF. The whole variable domain, filled in from reference TRBV30 and TRBJ2-5, reads SQTIHQWPATLVQPVGSPLSLECTVEGTSNPNLYWYRQAAGRGLQLLFYSVGIGQISSEVPQNLSASRPQDRQFILSSKKLLLSDSGFYLCASNPRAGAETQYFGPGTRLLVL.

The chain uses TRBV27 and TRBJ2-7; D unresolved. This CDR3 region has 14 residues. Germline assignment: CDR1 MNHEY and CDR2 SMNVEV (reference sequence). The germline V and J ends were trimmed by 7 bases and 6 bases, with 19 bases remaining between them. The CDR3 loop is CASIIFRARCEQYF. CDR3 sequence (DNA): TGTGCCAGCATTATATTCCGTGCCCGCTGCGAGCAGTACTTC.

The chain employs TRBV18 and TRBJ1-3; D unresolved. The CDR3 has 15 amino acids. The V end lost 4 bases, the J end lost 0 bases, and 10 bases lay between the germline ends. CDR1 is KGHSH, CDR2 LQKENI, per germline. CDR3 protein: CASSQTPSSGNTIYF. The DNA of the CDR3 is TGTGCCAGCTCACAGACGCCGAGCTCTGGAAACACCATATATTTT.

The chain uses TRBV15 and TRBJ1-1, with D unresolved. The ends were cut back, 6 bases at V and 8 bases at J, with 25 bases in the middle. The CDR3 has 16 residues. Per the germline V gene, CDR1 is LNHNV and CDR2 is YYDKDF (reference sequence). The CDR3 loop is CATRGHQRIGPTEAFF. The CDR3 nucleotides are TGTGCCACCAGGGGCCACCAGCGGATAGGGCCGACGGAAGCTTTCTTT.

V usage is TRBV19 and J usage is TRBJ2-4, with 7 nucleotides matching TRBD1. Looked up from germline, CDR1 is LNHDA and CDR2 is SQIVND (reference sequence). Trimming at V came to 3 bases and at J to 12 bases, leaving 8 bases not matched to a gene. The CDR3 loop spans 13 amino acids. The CDR3 sequence: CASSIPDRESQYF. The CDR3 nucleotides are TGTGCCAGTAGTATCCCCGACAGGGAATCTCAGTACTTC.

J is TRBJ1-2 and V is TRBV11-2, with D unresolved. CDR1 and CDR2 from the germline V gene are SGHAT and FQNNGV. This CDR3 comprises 13 residues. The germline V and J ends were trimmed by 1 base and 1 base, with 4 bases remaining between them. The CDR3 spells CASSLGSNYGYTF. The CDR3 DNA follows: TGTGCCAGCAGCTTAGGAAGTAACTATGGCTACACCTTC.